This entry features one T cell receptor (beta chain) sequence. Antigen: not known. Blood was sampled at baseline, cycle 4 day 1, and cycle 7 day 1. The data are from a study of OX40 agonist ivuxolimab in advanced cancers. Regarding the study as a whole: There was clonal expansion of CD4+ and CD8+ blood T cells by week 6 at 0.1 to 3.0 mg/kg.

This CDR3 is 11 amino acids long. CDR1 and CDR2 from the germline V gene are SQVTM and ANQGSEA. Trimming took off 8 bases at V and 0 bases at J, with 7 bases between the two ends. The table came from immunoSEQ multiplex PCR; TCRdb's copy has only in-frame clones and leaves some out. The data hold roughly 120,000 clones, with around 93% observed a single time. The sample in question was CD4+ or CD8+ T cells sorted from blood, obtained in a trial of the OX40 agonist ivuxolimab. The chain uses TRBV29-1 and TRBJ1-1; no clear D. This sequence was found in an adult with an advanced solid tumor such as melanoma, head and neck, liver or kidney cancer. CDR3 in amino acids: CSSQLNTEAFF. The CDR3 DNA is TGCAGCTCACAGTTGAACACTGAAGCTTTCTTT.